The source of this T cell receptor beta chain is a study of PD-1 blockade in classical Hodgkin lymphoma. Study-level background: Patients received nivolumab 3 mg/kg intravenously every 2 weeks. Study findings and constraints: Baseline TCR diversity was reportedly lower in newly diagnosed patients than in healthy donors. It was reported as lower still in relapsed/refractory patients. A significant rise in TCR diversity was seen by C4D1 for CD4+ cells but not for CD8+ cells.

Every patient was affected by relapse after autologous stem cell transplantation, while exposure to brentuximab vedotin was not uniform. CD4+ T cells were purified from thawed PBMCs by negative selection. When best responses were assessed, they were complete response, partial response or progressive disease. The table came from immunoSEQ multiplex PCR; TCRdb's copy has only in-frame clones and leaves some out. This table holds about 7,000 clones, around four fifths found once. Trimming took 6 bases from V and 8 from J, leaving 20 bases between them. Per germline, CDR1 SGHVS and CDR2 FNYEAQ. This CDR3 region has 15 residues. In regard to this clone: The antigen remains unidentified.

The V call is TRBV7-6, the J call TRBJ2-1; D unresolved. The TCR sequence derives from a human donor with classical Hodgkin lymphoma. The sequencing here drew on CD4+ T cells from blood, taken at baseline. The CDR3 DNA sequence: TGTGCCAGCAGTTTTGCGAATCCGACCCCATATGAGCAGTTCTTC. The encoded protein is CASSFANPTPYEQFF.